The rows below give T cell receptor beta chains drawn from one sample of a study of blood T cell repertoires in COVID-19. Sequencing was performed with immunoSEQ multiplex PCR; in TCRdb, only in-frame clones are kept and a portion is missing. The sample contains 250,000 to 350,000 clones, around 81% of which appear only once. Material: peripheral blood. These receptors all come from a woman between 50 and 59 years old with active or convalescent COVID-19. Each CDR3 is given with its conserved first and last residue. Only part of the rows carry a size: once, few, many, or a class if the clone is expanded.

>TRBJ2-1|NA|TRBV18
CASSSYGQEEQFF
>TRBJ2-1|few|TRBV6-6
CASSPNRGLSGEQFF
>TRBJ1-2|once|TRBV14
CASSQGRQGLRGYTF
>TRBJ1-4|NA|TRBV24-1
CATSDLVQAPFATNEKLFF
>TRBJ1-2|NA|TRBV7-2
CASSLGQINYGYTF
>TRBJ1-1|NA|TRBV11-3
CASSQDGGPEAFF
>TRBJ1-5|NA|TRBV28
CASVTGNQPQHF
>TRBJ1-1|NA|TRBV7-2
CASSAGLATEAFF
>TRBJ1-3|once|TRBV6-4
CASSDGTGSGNTIYF
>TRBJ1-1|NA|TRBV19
CASSILNTEAFF
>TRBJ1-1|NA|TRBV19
CASSNFDRENTEAFF
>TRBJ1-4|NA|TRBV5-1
CASRDTGAGEKLFF
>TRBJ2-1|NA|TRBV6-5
CASSPGGEINNEQFF
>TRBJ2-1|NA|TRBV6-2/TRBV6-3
CASSYSTDRANSYNEQFF
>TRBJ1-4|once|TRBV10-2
CATIQGVRGEKLFF
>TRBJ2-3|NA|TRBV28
CASMRQGTDTQYF
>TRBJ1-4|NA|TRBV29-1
CSVSQGATNEKLFF
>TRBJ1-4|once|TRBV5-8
CASSPHLLTGEKLFF
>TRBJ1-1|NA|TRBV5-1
CASSLLSGQGNTEAFF
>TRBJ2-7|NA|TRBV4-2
CASSQEDSSSSYEQYF
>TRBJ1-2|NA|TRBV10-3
CAISASGGYTF
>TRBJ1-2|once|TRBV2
CASTPGQGDYGYTF
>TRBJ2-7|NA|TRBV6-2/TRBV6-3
CASSYVAGDYEQYF
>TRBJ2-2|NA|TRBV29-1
CSVKGDRVTGELFF
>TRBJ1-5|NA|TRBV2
CASRGHSNQPQHF
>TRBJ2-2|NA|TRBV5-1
CASSLDGIGELFF
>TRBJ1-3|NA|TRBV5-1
CASSPAGGNGNTIYF
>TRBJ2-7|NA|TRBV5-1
CASSLDRTANWYEQYF